Sequencing of this TCR beta chain was carried out in a study of blood T cells in healthy people across ages. Study-wide results and caveats: Naive CD4+ cell counts and diversity both ran higher in long-lived than in aged donors. Unsorted PBMC material precluded a definitive naive versus antigen-experienced comparison.

Combining a sample-barcoded 5' primer with a J-beta primer mix, a second PCR ran for 7 to 11 cycles. TCRdb used MiXCR to reprocess the 5' RACE reads, holding one entry per CDR3 protein. This table has hundreds of thousands of distinct CDR3 sequences, about 28% appearing once. Germline V gene data show CDR1 as WSHSY and CDR2 as SAAADI. The ends were cut back, 4 bases at V and 8 bases at J, with 14 bases in the middle. There are 14 residues in the CDR3. In the case of this clonotype: Its antigen is currently unknown.

The rearrangement links TRBV10-2 to TRBJ1-4; D is ambiguous. The TCR originated in a woman of 80 years or more in good health. The source material was blood. Here the CDR3 DNA reads TGCGCCAGCAGTGGAGGAGCCCCGGGCGAAAAACTGTTTTTT. Translation: CASSGGAPGEKLFF.